A selection of T cell receptor beta chains follows, all from one sample in a study of OX40 agonist ivuxolimab in advanced cancers. The protocol was immunoSEQ multiplex PCR, while the TCRdb copy is restricted to in-frame clones and leaves out a portion. The repertoire holds 30,000 to 35,000 clones, with around 81% as singletons. The sequencing used CD4+ or CD8+ T cells sorted from blood, collected in a trial of the OX40 agonist ivuxolimab. The origin of the receptors is an adult with an advanced solid tumor such as melanoma, head and neck, liver or kidney cancer. Each CDR3 is given with its conserved first and last residue. The D gene is left open where the match is weak. A row's size may be missing; if present it is once, few, many or a size class.

CDR3: CAISEEANEQFF; DNA: TGTGCCATCAGTGAGGAGGCCAATGAGCAGTTCTTC; D: .; V: TRBV10-3; length: 12; J: TRBJ2-1; size: .
CDR3: CASSVLGRGAEDGYTF; DNA: TGTGCCAGCAGCGTCTTGGGTCGGGGGGCTGAGGATGGCTACACCTTC; D: .; V: TRBV7-9; length: 16; J: TRBJ1-2; size: .
CDR3: CASSLQGARDGYTF; DNA: TGTGCCAGCAGCTTACAGGGTGCCAGGGATGGCTACACCTTC; D: .; V: TRBV7-9; length: 14; J: TRBJ1-2; size: .
CDR3: CAANPDRGRGYTF; DNA: TGTGCTGCGAACCCGGACAGGGGGCGAGGCTACACCTTC; D: TRBD1; V: TRBV28; length: 13; J: TRBJ1-2; size: medium-sized
CDR3: CASSPPGTQNEQFF; DNA: TGTGCCAGCAGCCCACCCGGGACTCAGAATGAGCAGTTCTTC; D: .; V: TRBV7-2; length: 14; J: TRBJ2-1; size: .
CDR3: CATTTRGQETQYF; DNA: TGTGCCACCACGACGCGGGGGCAAGAGACCCAGTACTTC; D: TRBD2; V: TRBV2; length: 13; J: TRBJ2-5; size: .
CDR3: CASSWRVGQTYEQYF; DNA: TGTGCCAGCAGCTGGCGTGTAGGACAGACCTACGAGCAGTACTTC; D: .; V: TRBV5-8; length: 15; J: TRBJ2-7; size: .
CDR3: CASSARTGDTQYF; DNA: TGTGCCAGTAGTGCCCGGACAGGTGATACGCAGTATTTT; D: TRBD1; V: TRBV19; length: 13; J: TRBJ2-3; size: .
CDR3: CATLDSRVNTEAFF; DNA: TGTGCCACTTTGGACAGTCGGGTGAACACTGAAGCTTTCTTT; D: .; V: TRBV28; length: 14; J: TRBJ1-1; size: .
CDR3: CASGRAGGELFF; DNA: TGTGCCAGCGGTAGGGCGGGCGGGGAGCTGTTTTTT; D: .; V: TRBV6-1; length: 12; J: TRBJ2-2; size: .
CDR3: CASSPPNRVDGYTF; DNA: TGTGCCAGCTCACCACCTAACAGGGTCGATGGCTACACCTTC; D: .; V: TRBV18; length: 14; J: TRBJ1-2; size: .
CDR3: CASSRENTEAFF; DNA: TGTGCCAGCAGCCGGGAGAACACTGAAGCTTTCTTT; D: .; V: TRBV9; length: 12; J: TRBJ1-1; size: .
CDR3: CASSPLPETSPSGSGETQYF; DNA: TGTGCCAGCTCACCACTCCCGGAAACCTCCCCGAGCGGGTCGGGAGAGACCCAGTACTTC; D: .; V: TRBV18; length: 20; J: TRBJ2-5; size: few
CDR3: CASSVGQQETQYF; DNA: TGTGCCAGCAGCGTGGGACAGCAAGAGACCCAGTACTTC; D: TRBD1; V: TRBV9; length: 13; J: TRBJ2-5; size: .
CDR3: CASSQMTGLTGELFF; DNA: TGCGCCAGCAGCCAAATGACAGGGCTCACCGGGGAGCTGTTTTTT; D: TRBD1; V: TRBV4-1; length: 15; J: TRBJ2-2; size: .
CDR3: CSGTGGSYNEQFF; DNA: TGCAGCGGAACAGGGGGGTCCTACAATGAGCAGTTCTTC; D: TRBD1; V: TRBV29-1; length: 13; J: TRBJ2-1; size: once
CDR3: CASSHGGTEAFF; DNA: TGTGCCAGCAGCCACGGGGGGACTGAAGCTTTCTTT; D: .; V: TRBV7-3; length: 12; J: TRBJ1-1; size: .
CDR3: CASSLGVSGANVLTF; DNA: TGTGCCAGCAGCTTAGGGGTATCTGGGGCCAACGTCCTGACTTTC; D: .; V: TRBV9; length: 15; J: TRBJ2-6; size: .
CDR3: CASSQGFLLQDSTEAFF; DNA: TGCGCCAGCAGCCAGGGTTTTTTACTACAAGATTCCACTGAAGCTTTCTTT; D: .; V: TRBV4-3; length: 17; J: TRBJ1-1; size: .
CDR3: CASSGDRHYGYTF; DNA: TGTGCCAGCAGTGGGGACAGACACTATGGCTACACCTTC; D: TRBD1; V: TRBV6-1; length: 13; J: TRBJ1-2; size: .
CDR3: CASSHSPGTGVAEQYF; DNA: TGTGCCAGCAGTCACTCACCCGGGACAGGGGTAGCCGAGCAGTACTTC; D: TRBD1; V: TRBV7-9; length: 16; J: TRBJ2-7; size: .
CDR3: CASRPTGGGNTIYF; DNA: TGTGCCAGCAGGCCAACAGGGGGTGGAAACACCATATATTTT; D: TRBD1; V: TRBV2; length: 14; J: TRBJ1-3; size: .
CDR3: CASRPTGAVDTQYF; DNA: TGTGCCAGCAGACCAACAGGGGCGGTGGATACGCAGTATTTT; D: TRBD1; V: TRBV6-5; length: 14; J: TRBJ2-3; size: .